Ten or more counts support the clone carrying this T cell receptor beta chain. What it binds is unknown. The CDR3 spans 13 residues. The V end lost 6 bases, the J end lost 6 bases, and 11 bases lay between the germline ends. RNA transcripts served as the template for amplifying TCR beta CDR3 regions. The HTBI primer set served for first-round RT-PCR of the TCR CDR3. TCRdb independently ran MiXCR on the multiplex PCR reads; one entry per CDR3 protein. Here the sample spans over 200,000 distinct CDR3 sequences, about a sixth being singletons. This entry is derived from a study of T cells in Graves' hyperthyroidism and ophthalmopathy. General observations from the study: Most thyroid clonotypes expanded above 0.001 were also detected in blood.

This rearrangement joins TRBV12-3 or TRBV12-4 to TRBJ2-2; perhaps D is TRBD1 or TRBD2 (6 bases each). This TCR was sampled from a middle-aged man with Graves' hyperthyroidism. The source material was blood. The CDR3, as DNA: TGTGCCAGCAGCTGGGGGGCTCCCGGGGAGCTGTTTTTT. Amino acids: CASSWGAPGELFF.